This T cell receptor beta chain originates from a study of T-cell memory formation after mild COVID-19. General study points: A balance of CD4 and CD8 characterized clones contracting day 15 to 85, whereas later expanders leaned CD4+. Several responding clones turned up in pre-infection memory, indicating that cross-reactive memory may have taken part. Contracting CD4+ clones lay largely in CM and EM, with CD8+ ones residing in EMRA.

TCR alpha and TCR beta cDNA libraries with sample barcodes and UMIs came from 5'RACE using constant-segment primers. Via MiXCR, TCRdb re-called the 5' RACE reads, giving one row per CDR3 protein. The sample contains 85,000 to 130,000 distinct CDR3 sequences, around 12% of which appear only once. The CDR3 runs to 15 residues. The germline V gene has CDR1 SQVTM and CDR2 ANQGSEA. V shed 7 bases and J shed 0 bases, with 18 bases lying between them. Notes on this clonotype: What it binds is unknown.

The gene calls are TRBV29-1 and TRBJ1-1; a possible D gene is TRBD1 (6 bases). The sequence was collected from an adult woman who had mild COVID-19 (a few samples of this study predate the infection). Cell type and time point are not known. Sequencing was carried out using PBMCs or a T cell subset sorted from them (not recorded which). The DNA for the CDR3 is TGCAGCGCCCGCATCAGGACAGAAATGAACACTGAAGCTTTCTTT. This translates into CSARIRTEMNTEAFF.